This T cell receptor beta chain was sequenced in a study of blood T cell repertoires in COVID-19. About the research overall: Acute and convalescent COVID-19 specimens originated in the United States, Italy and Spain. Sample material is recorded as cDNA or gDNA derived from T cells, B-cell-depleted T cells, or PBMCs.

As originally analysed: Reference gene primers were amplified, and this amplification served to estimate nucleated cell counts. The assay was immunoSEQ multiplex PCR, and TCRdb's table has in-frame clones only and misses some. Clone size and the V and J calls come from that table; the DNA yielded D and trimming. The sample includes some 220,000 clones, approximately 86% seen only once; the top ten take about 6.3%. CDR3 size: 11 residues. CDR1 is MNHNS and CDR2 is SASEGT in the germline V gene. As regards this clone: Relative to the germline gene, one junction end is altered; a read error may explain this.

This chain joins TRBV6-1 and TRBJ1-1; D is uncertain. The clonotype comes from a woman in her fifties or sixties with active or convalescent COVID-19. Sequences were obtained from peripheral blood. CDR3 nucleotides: TGTGCCAGCAGTGAGAACAATGAAGCTTTCTTT. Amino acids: CASSENNEAFF.